This is a list of T cell receptor beta chains from one sample in a study of cytomegalovirus exposure and HLA in healthy donors. Method: immunoSEQ multiplex PCR; TCRdb's copy keeps in-frame clones and lacks some. The table includes more than 85,000 clones, 70% to 80% detected once. The specimen sequenced was PBMCs. All receptors come from a man between 25 and 39 years old in good health and CMV-seronegative. CDR3s include the opening cysteine and the closing phenylalanine or tryptophan. Fields, in order: V gene, J gene, clone size, D gene, CDR3 DNA, CDR3 protein. D genes are given only for firm matches. Size is stated for part of the rows, as once, few or many counts, or as a class when the clone is expanded.

>TRBV9|TRBJ1-2|-|-
TGTGCCAGCAGCCAAGCCCCCTTTGGTTCCGACTATGGCTACACCTTC
CASSQAPFGSDYGYTF
>TRBV5-1|TRBJ1-1|-|TRBD1
TGCGCCAGCAGCCCCCCAAGGGACAGGGGGGGAACTGAAGCTTTCTTT
CASSPPRDRGGTEAFF
>TRBV18|TRBJ1-5|-|-
TGTGCCAGCCGGGGGGACACCAATCAGCCCCAGCATTTT
CASRGDTNQPQHF
>TRBV7-8|TRBJ2-3|-|TRBD2
TGTGCCAGCAGCTTATTGTGGACTAGCGGGGGGTCTAGCACAGATACGCAGTATTTT
CASSLLWTSGGSSTDTQYF
>TRBV9|TRBJ2-7|-|TRBD2
TGTGCCAGCAGCGCCGGGACTAGTCCCTCCGAGCAGTACTTC
CASSAGTSPSEQYF
>TRBV10-3|TRBJ2-7|-|-
TGTGCCATCAGTGAGTCTATGGCAGGCTACGAGCAGTACTTC
CAISESMAGYEQYF
>TRBV4-1|TRBJ1-5|-|TRBD1
TGCGCCAGCAGCCAAATGGGACAGGGGGCTGACGATCAGCCCCAGCATTTT
CASSQMGQGADDQPQHF
>TRBV6-5|TRBJ2-1|few|-
TGTGCCAGCACCGGGACTCACTACAATGAGCAGTTCTTC
CASTGTHYNEQFF
>TRBV19|TRBJ1-5|few|-
TGTGCCAGTAGTTCGGGACTCCGTAGCAATCAGCCCCAGCATTTT
CASSSGLRSNQPQHF
>TRBV30|TRBJ2-7|-|TRBD1
TGTGCCTGGAGTGTAGGGACAGCGGCAACCTACGAGCAGTACTTC
CAWSVGTAATYEQYF
>TRBV7-9|TRBJ2-1|medium-sized|TRBD2
TGTGCCAGCAGCCCCCTGCTAGCGGGAGGCTACAATGAGCAGTTCTTC
CASSPLLAGGYNEQFF
>TRBV5-6|TRBJ2-3|few|-
TGTGCCAGCAGCTTGTCTGTCACGGGCACAGATACGCAGTATTTT
CASSLSVTGTDTQYF
>TRBV28|TRBJ1-2|-|-
TGTGCCAGCAAGGGGGGGAGGGTCTATGGCTACACCTTC
CASKGGRVYGYTF
>TRBV6-5|TRBJ2-1|-|-
TGTGCCAGCAGTTACGGGAGAAGCTCCTACAATGAGCAGTTCTTC
CASSYGRSSYNEQFF
>TRBV30|TRBJ1-5|-|-
TGTGCCTGGAGTGGTGGGGCGGCATCCAGCAATCAGCCCCAGCATTTT
CAWSGGAASSNQPQHF
>TRBV4-2|TRBJ2-1|-|TRBD2
TGTGCCAGCAAAAGGGGTGGGCCTAGCGGGAGTGATGAGCAGTTCTTC
CASKRGGPSGSDEQFF
>TRBV6-1|TRBJ2-7|-|-
TGTGCCAGCACTGCGGGCCACGAGCAGTACTTC
CASTAGHEQYF
>TRBV18|TRBJ1-3|-|-
TGTGCCAGCTCACCAGGGACAACTGGAAACACCATATATTTT
CASSPGTTGNTIYF
>TRBV5-1|TRBJ2-7|-|TRBD1
TGCGCCAGCAGCCCCGATGGGACAGGGATATACGAGCAGTACTTC
CASSPDGTGIYEQYF
>TRBV18|TRBJ2-5|-|TRBD1
TGTGCCAGCTCCCGCCCCGGGACAGGCCAAGAGACCCAGTACTTC
CASSRPGTGQETQYF
>TRBV7-8|TRBJ1-2|-|-
TGTGCCAGCAGCTTAGCGACCGGCCCCAGGGGCGGCTACACCTTC
CASSLATGPRGGYTF
>TRBV28|TRBJ2-4|few|-
TGTGCCAGCAGTTCTACGGGGGACCTAGCCAAAAACATTCAGTACTTC
CASSSTGDLAKNIQYF
>TRBV5-1|TRBJ2-1|-|TRBD2
TGCGCCAGTATGAGACTAGCGGGGGGTTCTTCCTACAATGAGCAGTTCTTC
CASMRLAGGSSYNEQFF
>TRBV7-9|TRBJ1-1|few|TRBD1
TGTGCCAGCAGCATACGGACAGGGTTGTCTGAAGCTTTCTTT
CASSIRTGLSEAFF
>TRBV4-3|TRBJ2-1|-|-
TGCGCCAGCAGCCCCCGGGGGAGGCCGAGCTCCTACAATGAGCAGTTCTTC
CASSPRGRPSSYNEQFF
>TRBV6-6|TRBJ2-1|-|-
TGTGCCAGCAGCCACACCGATTTCTCCTACAATGAGCAGTTCTTC
CASSHTDFSYNEQFF
>TRBV4-1|TRBJ2-7|-|TRBD2
TGCGCCAGCAGCCCGTCGGGCCTAGCGGGGACCTACGAGCAGTACTTC
CASSPSGLAGTYEQYF
>TRBV10-1|TRBJ2-3|-|TRBD2
TGCGCCAGCAGTGATAGGACTAGCTCCACAGATACGCAGTATTTT
CASSDRTSSTDTQYF
>TRBV19|TRBJ2-7|-|-
TGTGCCACTGGGACTCCTGCCTACGAGCAGTACTTC
CATGTPAYEQYF
>TRBV7-9|TRBJ2-5|-|-
TGTGCCAGCAGGGGGCCCTACACAGGGGAGACCCAGTACTTC
CASRGPYTGETQYF
>TRBV9|TRBJ1-2|-|-
TGTGCCAGCAGCGTAGAAATGGGGCGCGACTATGGCTACACCTTC
CASSVEMGRDYGYTF
>TRBV7-9|TRBJ2-1|few|TRBD1
TGTGCCAGCAGCTTAGCGATACTAGGACAGGGTGCCGATGAGCAGTTCTTC
CASSLAILGQGADEQFF
>TRBV6-4|TRBJ2-3|-|TRBD2
TGTGCCAGCAGTGAGGGACTAGCGGGAGATACGCAGTATTTT
CASSEGLAGDTQYF
>TRBV10-3|TRBJ2-2|-|-
TGTGCCATCAGGCCCAGACTCAATCGAGGGACCGGGGAGCTGTTTTTT
CAIRPRLNRGTGELFF
>TRBV10-3|TRBJ1-1|-|-
TGTGCCATCAGTGCTGAACAGGGTGTAGTAACTGAAGCTTTCTTT
CAISAEQGVVTEAFF
>TRBV7-7|TRBJ2-1|-|TRBD2
TGTGCCAGCAGTCCTGGGACTAGCAGTAACAATGAGCAGTTCTTC
CASSPGTSSNNEQFF
>TRBV5-1|TRBJ1-6|-|-
TGCGCCAGCTGCGCCAGGATGAATAATTCACCCCTCCACTTT
CASCARMNNSPLHF
>TRBV7-7|TRBJ2-5|once|TRBD2
TGTGCCAGCAGCCCGAGGACTAGCGGGCATCAAGAGACCCAGTACTTC
CASSPRTSGHQETQYF
>TRBV7-8|TRBJ2-7|-|TRBD1
TGTGCCAGCAGCTTAGGGGCGGGCCAGGGGGCCGAGCAGTACTTC
CASSLGAGQGAEQYF
>TRBV5-8|TRBJ1-4|-|-
TGTGCCAGCAGCTTGGCCCTAAAGACTCCTACTAATGAAAAACTGTTTTTT
CASSLALKTPTNEKLFF
>TRBV29-1|TRBJ2-7|few|TRBD2
TGCAGCGGCTCGACTAGCGGGAGGGTCGACGAGCAGTACTTC
CSGSTSGRVDEQYF
>TRBV5-1|TRBJ2-2|-|TRBD2
TGCGCCAGCAGCCTCACTAGCGGACGCGCGAACACCGGGGAGCTGTTTTTT
CASSLTSGRANTGELFF
>TRBV6-5|TRBJ2-1|-|TRBD2
TGTGCCAGCAGACAACTAGCGGGGGGGCGCAATGAGCAGTTCTTC
CASRQLAGGRNEQFF
>TRBV15|TRBJ2-5|-|-
TGTGCCACCAGCAGAGATCATTACCAAGAGACCCAGTACTTC
CATSRDHYQETQYF
>TRBV11-2|TRBJ1-4|once|-
TGTGCCAGCGGGGGGACCTCGAATGAAAAACTGTTTTTT
CASGGTSNEKLFF
>TRBV7-6|TRBJ1-1|few|-
TGTGCCAGCAGCTTTGCGGGGCTAAACACTGAAGCTTTCTTT
CASSFAGLNTEAFF
>TRBV7-6|TRBJ2-7|-|-
TGTGCCAGCAGCTTAGGCGGGGACGGTACCTACGAGCAGTACTTC
CASSLGGDGTYEQYF
>TRBV9|TRBJ1-2|-|TRBD1
TGTGCCAGCAGCGTAACAGGGGGAGTTAGCGGCTACACCTTC
CASSVTGGVSGYTF
>TRBV5-1|TRBJ1-5|few|-
TGCGCCAGCAGCTTGGACACCAATCAGCCCCAGCATTTT
CASSLDTNQPQHF
>TRBV5-1|TRBJ2-1|-|TRBD1
TGCGCCAGCAGCTTGGAGCCCATAGGACAGGGGCTAGGAGAGCAGTTCTTC
CASSLEPIGQGLGEQFF
>TRBV6-5|TRBJ1-3|-|TRBD1
TGTGCCAGCACCCGACAGGGGTTCCCTGGAAACACCATATATTTT
CASTRQGFPGNTIYF
>TRBV5-1|TRBJ2-7|few|-
TGCGCCAGCAGCTTGGAGACGGGGAAAGGTGGACACGAGCAGTACTTC
CASSLETGKGGHEQYF
>TRBV15|TRBJ2-1|-|-
TGTGCCACCAGCAGAGTCGGTAGGGGGGGGGAGTTCTTC
CATSRVGRGGEFF